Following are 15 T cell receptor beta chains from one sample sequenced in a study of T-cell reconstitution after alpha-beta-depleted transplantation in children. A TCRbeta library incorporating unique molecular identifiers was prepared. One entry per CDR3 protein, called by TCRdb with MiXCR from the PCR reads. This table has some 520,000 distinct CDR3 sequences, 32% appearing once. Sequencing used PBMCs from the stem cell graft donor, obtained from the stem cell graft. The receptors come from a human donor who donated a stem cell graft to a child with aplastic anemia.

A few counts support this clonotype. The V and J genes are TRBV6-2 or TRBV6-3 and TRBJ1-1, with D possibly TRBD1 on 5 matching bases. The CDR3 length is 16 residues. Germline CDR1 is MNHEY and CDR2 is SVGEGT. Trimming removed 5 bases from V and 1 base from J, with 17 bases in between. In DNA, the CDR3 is TGTGCCAGCAGTCCCTTCGGCAGGGAGGGGAACACTGAAGCTTTCTTT. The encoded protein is CASSPFGREGNTEAFF.

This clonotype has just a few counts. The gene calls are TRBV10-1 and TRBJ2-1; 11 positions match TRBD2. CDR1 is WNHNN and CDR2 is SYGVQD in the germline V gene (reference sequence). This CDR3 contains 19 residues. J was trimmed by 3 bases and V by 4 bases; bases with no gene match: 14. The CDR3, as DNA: TGCGCCAGCAGTGCAACCGCTTCCCTACTAGCGGGAGTCTACAATGAGCAGTTCTTC. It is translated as CASSATASLLAGVYNEQFF.

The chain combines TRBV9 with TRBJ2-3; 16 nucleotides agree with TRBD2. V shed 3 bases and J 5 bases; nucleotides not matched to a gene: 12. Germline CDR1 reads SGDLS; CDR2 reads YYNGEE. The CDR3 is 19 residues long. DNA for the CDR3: TGTGCCAGCAGCGCATCGATGGGACTAGCGGGAGGGCCGGGAGATACGCAGTATTTT. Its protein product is CASSASMGLAGGPGDTQYF.

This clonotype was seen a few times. CDR3 sequence: CASSLDPVGFYGYTF. The CDR3 DNA is TGTGCCAGCAGTTTAGATCCGGTAGGATTCTATGGCTACACCTTC. The gene calls are TRBV12-3 or TRBV12-4 and TRBJ1-2; D not resolved. This CDR3 is built from 15 residues. V was clipped by 1 base and J by 4 bases, with 13 bases between them.

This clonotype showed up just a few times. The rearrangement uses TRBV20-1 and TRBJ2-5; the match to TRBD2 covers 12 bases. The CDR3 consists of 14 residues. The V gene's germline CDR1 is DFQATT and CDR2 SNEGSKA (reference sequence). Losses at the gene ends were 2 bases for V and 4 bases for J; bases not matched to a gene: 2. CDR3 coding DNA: TGCAGTGCTAGACCTAGCGGGAGGGGAGAGACCCAGTACTTC. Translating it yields CSARPSGRGETQYF.

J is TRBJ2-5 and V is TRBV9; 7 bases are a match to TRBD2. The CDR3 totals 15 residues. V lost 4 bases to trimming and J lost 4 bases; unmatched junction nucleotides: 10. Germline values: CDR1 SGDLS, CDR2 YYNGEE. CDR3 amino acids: CASSPIGVAGETQYF. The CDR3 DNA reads TGTGCCAGCAGCCCGATAGGGGTAGCGGGAGAGACCCAGTACTTC.

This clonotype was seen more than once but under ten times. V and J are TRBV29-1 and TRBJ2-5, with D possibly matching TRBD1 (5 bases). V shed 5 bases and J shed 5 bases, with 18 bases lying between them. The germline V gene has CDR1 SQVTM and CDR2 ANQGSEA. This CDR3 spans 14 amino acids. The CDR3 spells CSVHRIGALETQYF. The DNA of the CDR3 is TGCAGCGTTCACAGGATTGGGGCGTTGGAGACCCAGTACTTC.

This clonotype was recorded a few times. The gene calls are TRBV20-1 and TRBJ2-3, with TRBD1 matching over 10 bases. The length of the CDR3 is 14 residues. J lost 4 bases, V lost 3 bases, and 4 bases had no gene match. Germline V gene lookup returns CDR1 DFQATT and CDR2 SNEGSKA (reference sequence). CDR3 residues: CSASWGQGSDTQYF. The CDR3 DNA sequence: TGCAGTGCTAGTTGGGGACAGGGGTCAGATACGCAGTATTTT.

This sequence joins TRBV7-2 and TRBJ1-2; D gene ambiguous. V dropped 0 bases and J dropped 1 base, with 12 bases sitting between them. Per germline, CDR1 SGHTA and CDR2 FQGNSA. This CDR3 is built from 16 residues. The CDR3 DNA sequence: TGTGCCAGCAGCTTAGCGAGCTCGTCGGTTAACTATGGCTACACCTTC. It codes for CASSLASSSVNYGYTF.

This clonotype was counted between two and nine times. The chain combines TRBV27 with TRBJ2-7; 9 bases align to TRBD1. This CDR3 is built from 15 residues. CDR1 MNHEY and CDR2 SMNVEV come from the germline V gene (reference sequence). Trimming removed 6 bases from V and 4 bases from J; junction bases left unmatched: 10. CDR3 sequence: CASRSPGQGTYEQYF. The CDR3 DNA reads TGTGCCAGCAGGAGTCCGGGACAGGGAACTTACGAGCAGTACTTC.

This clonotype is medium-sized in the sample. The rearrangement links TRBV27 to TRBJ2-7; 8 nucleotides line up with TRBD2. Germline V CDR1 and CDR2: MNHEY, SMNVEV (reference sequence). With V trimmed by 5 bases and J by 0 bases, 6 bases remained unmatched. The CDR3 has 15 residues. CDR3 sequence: CASSTPGTSSYEQYF. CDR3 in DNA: TGTGCCAGCAGTACCCCCGGGACTAGCTCCTACGAGCAGTACTTC.

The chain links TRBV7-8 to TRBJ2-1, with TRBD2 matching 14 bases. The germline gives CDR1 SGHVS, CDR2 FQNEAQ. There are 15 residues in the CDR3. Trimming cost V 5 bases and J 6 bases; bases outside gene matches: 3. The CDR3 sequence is CASSGLAGGFNEQFF. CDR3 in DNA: TGTGCCAGCAGCGGACTAGCGGGAGGCTTCAATGAGCAGTTCTTC.

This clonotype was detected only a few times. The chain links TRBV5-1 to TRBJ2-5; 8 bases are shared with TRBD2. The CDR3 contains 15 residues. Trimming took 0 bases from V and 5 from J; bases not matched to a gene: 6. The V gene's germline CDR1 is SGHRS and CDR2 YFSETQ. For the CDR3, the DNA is TGCGCCAGCAGCTTGGAGGTTAGCGGGGCGGAGACCCAGTACTTC. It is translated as CASSLEVSGAETQYF.

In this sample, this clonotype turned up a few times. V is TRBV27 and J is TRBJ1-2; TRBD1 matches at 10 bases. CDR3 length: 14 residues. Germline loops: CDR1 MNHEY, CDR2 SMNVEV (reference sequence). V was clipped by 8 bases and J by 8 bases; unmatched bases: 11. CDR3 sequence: CASGYAGTGVGYTF. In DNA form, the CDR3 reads TGTGCCAGCGGGTACGCCGGGACAGGGGTAGGCTACACCTTC.

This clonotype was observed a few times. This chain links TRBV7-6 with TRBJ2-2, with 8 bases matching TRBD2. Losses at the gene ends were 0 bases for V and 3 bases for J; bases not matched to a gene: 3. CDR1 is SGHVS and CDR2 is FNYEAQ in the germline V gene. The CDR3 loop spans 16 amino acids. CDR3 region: CASSLAILADTGELFF. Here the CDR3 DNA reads TGTGCCAGCAGCTTAGCTATACTAGCGGACACCGGGGAGCTGTTTTTT.